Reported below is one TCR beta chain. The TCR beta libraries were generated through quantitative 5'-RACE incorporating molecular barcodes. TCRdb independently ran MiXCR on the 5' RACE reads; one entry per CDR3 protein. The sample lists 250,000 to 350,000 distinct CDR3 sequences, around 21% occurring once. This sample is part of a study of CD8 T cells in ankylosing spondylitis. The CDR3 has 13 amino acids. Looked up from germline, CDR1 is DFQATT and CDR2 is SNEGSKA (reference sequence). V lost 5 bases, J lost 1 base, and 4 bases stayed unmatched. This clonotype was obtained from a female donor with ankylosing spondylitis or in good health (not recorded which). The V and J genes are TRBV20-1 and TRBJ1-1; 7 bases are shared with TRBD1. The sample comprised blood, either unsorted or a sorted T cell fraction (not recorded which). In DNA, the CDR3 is TGCAGTGCTCAGGGACAGCCGAACACTGAAGCTTTCTTT. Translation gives CSAQGQPNTEAFF.